This TCR beta chain was sequenced in a study of cytotoxic CD8 clonotypes in ibrutinib-treated CLL. A 1 in 200,000 to 1 in 1 million T cell depth was the sequencing target. Some clones are missing from TCRdb's copy, which holds only in-frame ones; the method was immunoSEQ multiplex PCR. The table shows some 310,000 clones, with 80% occurring only once. V was clipped by 3 bases and J by 4 bases, with 7 bases between them. The CDR3 is 13 residues long. Per the germline V gene, CDR1 is LNHDA and CDR2 is SQIVND (reference sequence). With regard to this clone: What it recognizes is unknown.

Study-level findings and limits: The clonality went up when patients responded to ibrutinib and dropped back toward baseline at progression.

The material sequenced was PBMCs, taken before ibrutinib treatment. This sequence joins TRBV19 and TRBJ1-3, with D unresolved. This receptor was identified in a human donor with chronic lymphocytic leukemia. In DNA form, the CDR3 reads TGTGCCAGTAGTATGAGCAGAGGAAACACCATATATTTT. Its protein product is CASSMSRGNTIYF. Full variable domain (rest looked up from reference TRBV19 and TRBJ1-3): DGGITQSPKYLFRKEGQNVTLSCEQNLNHDAMYWYRQDPGQGLRLIYYSQIVNDFQKGDIAEGYSVSREKKESFPLTVTSAQKNPTAFYLCASSMSRGNTIYFGEGSWLTVV.